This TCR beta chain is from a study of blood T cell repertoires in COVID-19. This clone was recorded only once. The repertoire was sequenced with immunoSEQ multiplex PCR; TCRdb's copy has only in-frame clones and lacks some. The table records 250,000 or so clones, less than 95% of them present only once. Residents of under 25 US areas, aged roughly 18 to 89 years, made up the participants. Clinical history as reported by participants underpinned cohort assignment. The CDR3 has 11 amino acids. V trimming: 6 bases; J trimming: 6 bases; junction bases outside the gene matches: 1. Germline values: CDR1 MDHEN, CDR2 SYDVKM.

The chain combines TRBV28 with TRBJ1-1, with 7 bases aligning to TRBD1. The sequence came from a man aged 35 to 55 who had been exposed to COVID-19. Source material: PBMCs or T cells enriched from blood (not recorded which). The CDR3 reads CASRTGPEAFF. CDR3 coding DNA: TGTGCCAGCAGGACAGGGCCTGAAGCTTTCTTT.